The sequence of this T cell receptor beta chain was determined in a study of blood T cell repertoires in COVID-19. Per the study methods: Nucleated cell counts were estimated from reference gene primer amplification. Repertoires were generated with immunoSEQ multiplex PCR, while TCRdb's copy carries only in-frame clones and drops some. D and trimming come from the DNA, and the V and J calls and clone size come from that table. Of about 440,000 clones listed, about 90% were seen once; the top ten hold nearly 2%. The study recruited people aged about 18 to 95 years across about two dozen US areas. Points on this clone: Germline and junction disagree at one end, which may indicate a read error.

The sequence was collected from a woman between 18 and 29 years old with acute COVID-19. Source material: PBMCs or T cells enriched from blood (not recorded which).

The CDR3 coding sequence is TGTGCCAGCAACTTAGGGTTTAGCGGGGGCAATGAGCAGTTCTTC. Translating gives CASNLGFSGGNEQFF. The chain employs TRBV7-2 and TRBJ2-1, with TRBD2 identical over 9 bases. Germline loops: CDR1 SGHTA, CDR2 FQGNSA. This CDR3 has 15 amino acids.